The rows below give T cell receptor beta chains drawn from one sample of a study of blood T cells in healthy people across ages. TCRdb redid the calling of the 5' RACE reads with MiXCR, one entry per CDR3 protein. The profile shows about 800,000 distinct CDR3 sequences, around 25% of them singletons. In addition, the sample was reused for a study of T cells of mothers and their children.

What was sequenced was blood. The receptor source for this set is a boy under 18 in good health. Each CDR3 is given without its conserved first and last residue. Fields, in order: CDR3 protein, J gene, clone size, V gene. Clone size is given for some rows only: seen once, a few or many times, or a class if the clone is expanded.

ASTDLWGTGELF TRBJ2-2 - TRBV4-1
ATSDLRTGQETQY TRBJ2-5 - TRBV24-1
ASSWDRGNYGYT TRBJ1-2 - TRBV7-2
ASSLWRVAYNEQF TRBJ2-1 - TRBV11-3
ASSQTTGIQF TRBJ2-1 many TRBV7-2
ASSRDGGGGYT TRBJ1-2 - TRBV19
ASSVSYDGNTIH TRBJ1-3 few TRBV7-6
SALSYNEQF TRBJ2-1 - TRBV29-1
SVPDPYEQY - few TRBV29-1
ASSPEPIMNEQF - few TRBV7-9
ARSGASEQY TRBJ2-7 few TRBV2
ASSSFFGTSGSRDAETQY TRBJ2-5 - TRBV12-3/TRBV12-4
ASSVGGSPETQY TRBJ2-5 few TRBV9
SVEDPGSNSYEQY TRBJ2-7 few TRBV29-1
ASSLVVATRTDTQY TRBJ2-3 few TRBV5-1
ASSYSTTSGAYNEQF TRBJ2-1 few TRBV6-5
SAIRLAGGPLEDTQY TRBJ2-3 - TRBV20-1
ASSSPRDSPTYEQY - - TRBV9
ASSPVGNEQF TRBJ2-1 - TRBV2
SAGQGSGEQF TRBJ2-1 - TRBV29-1
ASSSGVYQPQH TRBJ1-5 few TRBV14
SATGGETQY TRBJ2-5 - TRBV20-1
ANSSHVSGGDSQPQH TRBJ1-5 - TRBV7-6
SARATGGYNEQF - - TRBV20-1